Listed below are T cell receptor beta chains from one sample, sequenced in a study of T cells after yellow fever vaccination. TCRdb called the 5' RACE reads again in MiXCR, with one record for every CDR3 protein. The table has more than 95,000 distinct CDR3 sequences, under 9% seen once. Sequences were derived from CD8+ T cells sorted from PBMCs, sampled on the day of the yellow fever booster vaccination. The receptors were sampled from a man aged 18-30 years who received the YFV17D yellow fever vaccine. Each CDR3 is given with its conserved first and last residue. A D gene is named only where the DNA matches it firmly. The listing skips clone size in some rows; elsewhere it reads once, few, many or a size class.

>TRBJ2-7|TRBV6-2/TRBV6-3|few|.
TGTGCCAGCAATCCCTCCACAGGGTGGAACGAGCAGTACTTC
CASNPSTGWNEQYF
>TRBJ2-7|TRBV10-3|few|.
TGTGCCATACGCGGGACAGAATTCTACGAGCAGTACTTC
CAIRGTEFYEQYF
>TRBJ2-5|TRBV20-1|.|.
TGCAGTGCTAGAGAGCTTGTCCGGTCTAGCTGGAAGACCCAGTACTTC
CSARELVRSSWKTQYF
>TRBJ2-2|TRBV12-3/TRBV12-4|.|.
TGTGCCAGCAGTTTATTTGGAAATACGGCAGCGTCGGAACACACGAACACCGGGGAGCTGTTTTTT
CASSLFGNTAASEHTNTGELFF
>TRBJ2-1|TRBV7-6|few|TRBD2
TGTGCCAGCAGCTCCCCCCGATCAGACGGGGGGGAGGATGAGCAGTTCTTC
CASSSPRSDGGEDEQFF
>TRBJ2-2|TRBV5-5|.|TRBD1
TGTGCCAGCAGCTGGAGACAGGGAACTCCCGGGGAGCTGTTTTTT
CASSWRQGTPGELFF
>TRBJ2-6|TRBV5-4|few|.
TGTGCCAGCCTCGGTAGCGGGGCCAACGTCCTGACTTTC
CASLGSGANVLTF
>TRBJ2-7|TRBV4-1|.|.
TGCGCCAGCAGCCAAGGGGCCAGTTTTTACGAGCAGTACTTC
CASSQGASFYEQYF
>TRBJ1-6|TRBV4-1|few|.
TGCGCCAGCAGCCAAGTTTCGGGGGCAGGCGGTTGGCCCCTCCACTTT
CASSQVSGAGGWPLHF
>TRBJ2-5|TRBV7-9|many|.
TGTGCCAGCAGCTTGTCGGAGACCCAGTACTTC
CASSLSETQYF
>TRBJ2-7|TRBV7-8|.|TRBD2
TGTGCCAGCAGCTTAACCGGGACTAGCGGGGTCGAGCAGTACTTC
CASSLTGTSGVEQYF
>TRBJ1-2|TRBV9|.|TRBD1
TGTGCCAGCAGCGCCGGGACAGGGTTGTGGGGCTACACCTTC
CASSAGTGLWGYTF
>TRBJ2-3|TRBV10-3|.|TRBD2
TGTGCCATCAGTGAGCGGGCTAGCGGGGAAGAAGATACGCAGTATTTT
CAISERASGEEDTQYF
>TRBJ1-1|TRBV19|few|.
TGTGCCAGTATCCTCGGGGGGGCTGAAGCTTTCTTT
CASILGGAEAFF
>TRBJ1-2|TRBV19|many|.
TGTGCCAGTAAGAAGGGCGTGGAAGGCTACACCTTC
CASKKGVEGYTF
>TRBJ2-5|TRBV29-1|few|.
TGCAGCGTTGAAGACTGGACAGTGCAAGAGACCCAGTACTTC
CSVEDWTVQETQYF
>TRBJ2-3|TRBV4-2|few|.
TGTGCCAGCAGCCAAGGCTCCCTAATACCCCCTAACACAGATACGCAGTATTTT
CASSQGSLIPPNTDTQYF
>TRBJ1-4|TRBV20-1|many|.
TGCAGTGCCGAGGTGGGGAATGCAACTAATGAAAAACTGTTTTTT
CSAEVGNATNEKLFF
>TRBJ1-1|TRBV19|few|.
TGTGCCAGTAGTATCAGAGGGGAGGCTGAAGCTTTCTTT
CASSIRGEAEAFF
>TRBJ2-3|TRBV5-1|many|.
TGCGCCAGCAGCTTTAGCAATCCGGCAGATACGCAGTATTTT
CASSFSNPADTQYF
>TRBJ1-1|TRBV4-1|.|.
TGCGCCAGCAGCCACCCAGGGATGAACACTGAAGCTTTCTTT
CASSHPGMNTEAFF
>TRBJ2-1|TRBV12-3/TRBV12-4|few|.
TGTGCCAGCAGTTTAGGGGACGTGGGCAATGAGCAGTTCTTC
CASSLGDVGNEQFF
>TRBJ1-1|TRBV27|few|.
TGTGCCAGCACCGAATTCTACGGCACTGAAGCTTTCTTT
CASTEFYGTEAFF
>TRBJ1-1|TRBV4-1|few|.
TGCGCCAGCAGCCTAAACAGGGCTAATGGAGCTTTCTTT
CASSLNRANGAFF
>TRBJ2-2|TRBV9|many|TRBD2
TGTGCCAGCAGCGGAACTAGCGGGGGAAACACCGGGGAGCTGTTTTTT
CASSGTSGGNTGELFF
>TRBJ2-3|TRBV5-1|.|.
TGCGCCAGCAGCTTGGAGCTAGCAGGGGCAGATACGCAGTATTTT
CASSLELAGADTQYF
>TRBJ2-1|TRBV6-2/TRBV6-3|.|TRBD2
TGTGCCAGCACCCTAGGACTAGTATCTTTAAATGAGCAGTTCTTC
CASTLGLVSLNEQFF
>TRBJ2-7|TRBV7-6|many|.
TGTGCCAGCACCACAGGGAGCTCCTACGAGCAGTACTTC
CASTTGSSYEQYF
>TRBJ1-1|TRBV11-2|many|.
TGTGCCAGCAGCTCTAACACTGAAGCTTTCTTT
CASSSNTEAFF
>TRBJ1-2|TRBV4-1|.|.
TGCGCCAGCAGCCAAGGTCCCGGGGAGGGCTATGGCTACACCTTC
CASSQGPGEGYGYTF
>TRBJ2-7|TRBV30|few|.
TGTGCCTGGAGTTTGTCTACCTACGAGCAGTACTTC
CAWSLSTYEQYF
>TRBJ2-5|TRBV6-2/TRBV6-3|.|TRBD2
TGTGCCATCGGTGGCAGGGAGCGGGGAGAGACCCAGTACTTC
CAIGGRERGETQYF
>TRBJ1-5|TRBV6-2/TRBV6-3|few|.
TGTGCCAGCAGTTACGGAGGGTTTTTCCAGCCCCAGCATTTT
CASSYGGFFQPQHF
>TRBJ2-5|TRBV6-6|few|.
TGTGCCAGCAGTTCCCTTAGGACGGCACCCCAAGAGACCCAGTACTTC
CASSSLRTAPQETQYF
>TRBJ2-5|TRBV6-2/TRBV6-3|few|.
TGTGCCAGCAGCCACGGGGGCCAAGAGACCCAGTACTTC
CASSHGGQETQYF
>TRBJ1-2|TRBV4-3|few|.
TGCGCCAGCAGCCAAGATTTCTATGGCTACACCTTC
CASSQDFYGYTF
>TRBJ1-2|TRBV5-4|.|TRBD1
TGTGCCAGCAGCTCTTGGACAGGGGATTTCTATGGCTACACCTTC
CASSSWTGDFYGYTF
>TRBJ1-1|TRBV10-2|.|.
TGCGCCAGCGAAGAAAACACTGAAGCTTTCTTT
CASEENTEAFF
>TRBJ2-4|TRBV6-6|once|.
TGTGCCAGCAGTTACTCGAGTACGGTAGCCATTCAGTACTTC
CASSYSSTVAIQYF
>TRBJ2-2|TRBV6-5|.|TRBD2
TGTGCCAGCAGTTACTCAAGGACGGGGGGCACCGGGGAGCTGTTTTTT
CASSYSRTGGTGELFF
>TRBJ2-1|TRBV7-6|.|TRBD1
TGTGCCAGCAGTCCGGACAGGGGAGATGAGCAGTTCTTC
CASSPDRGDEQFF
>TRBJ2-6|TRBV11-2|.|.
TGTGCCAGCAGCCCCACATGGGGGCCTGGGGCCAACGTCCTGACTTTC
CASSPTWGPGANVLTF
>TRBJ1-2|TRBV5-4|few|.
TGTGCCAGCAGCTTGGCAGGTGGCTACACCTTC
CASSLAGGYTF
>TRBJ2-1|TRBV10-2|many|.
TGCGCCAGCATGCGACTAGTGACCTACAATGAGCAGTTCTTC
CASMRLVTYNEQFF
>TRBJ1-5|TRBV15|few|TRBD1
TGTGCCACCAGCAGAGATTTGGAGACAGGGGGCTTTCCCCAGCATTTT
CATSRDLETGGFPQHF
>TRBJ1-4|TRBV20-1|.|.
TGCAGTGCTAGAGATGCCAGGGCCTATGAAAAACTGTTTTTT
CSARDARAYEKLFF
>TRBJ2-1|TRBV11-1|.|.
TGTGCCAGCAGCAAGCAAGTCCTTGGGGGCAGGCACAATGAGCAGTTCTTC
CASSKQVLGGRHNEQFF
>TRBJ1-4|TRBV4-2|many|.
TGTGCCAGCAGCCACCGATTCAGGGGAATTGAAGATGAAAAACTGTTTTTT
CASSHRFRGIEDEKLFF
>TRBJ1-4|TRBV4-3|.|.
TGCGCCAGCAGCCAGACGGAAGCCCGCAGTGTAGATGAAAAACTGTTTTTT
CASSQTEARSVDEKLFF
>TRBJ2-1|TRBV4-2|few|.
TGTGCCAGCAGCCAAAGCTCCCCGGGGTACAATGAGCAGTTCTTC
CASSQSSPGYNEQFF
>TRBJ1-2|TRBV29-1|.|.
TGCAGCGTAATAGCAGGGAGCTATGGCTACACCTTC
CSVIAGSYGYTF
>TRBJ1-4|TRBV7-9|few|TRBD1
TGTGCCAGCAGCCCATCACCAGGGGGGCTTAATGAAAAACTGTTTTTT
CASSPSPGGLNEKLFF
>TRBJ2-7|TRBV20-1|.|.
TGCAGTGCTAGAGATGACTACGAGCAGTACTTC
CSARDDYEQYF
>TRBJ2-3|TRBV7-2|few|.
TGTGCCAGCAGCTTAGCCCCTGGCACAGATACGCAGTATTTT
CASSLAPGTDTQYF